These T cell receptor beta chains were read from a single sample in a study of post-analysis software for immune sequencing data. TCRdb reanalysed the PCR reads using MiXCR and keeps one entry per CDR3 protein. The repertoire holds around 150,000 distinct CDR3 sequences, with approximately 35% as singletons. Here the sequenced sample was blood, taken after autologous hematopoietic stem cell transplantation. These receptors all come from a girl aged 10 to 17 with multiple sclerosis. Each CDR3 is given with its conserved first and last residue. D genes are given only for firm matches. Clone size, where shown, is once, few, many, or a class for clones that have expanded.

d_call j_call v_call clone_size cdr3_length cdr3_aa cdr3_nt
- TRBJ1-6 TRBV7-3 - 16 CASSLRGLGSNSPLHF TGTGCCAGCAGCTTAAGAGGCCTCGGCAGCAATTCACCCCTCCACTTT
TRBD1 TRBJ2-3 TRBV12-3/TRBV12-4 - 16 CAGSPGTGGRADAQYF TGTGCCGGCAGCCCAGGGACAGGGGGCAGAGCAGATGCGCAGTATTTT
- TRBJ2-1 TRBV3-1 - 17 CASSQDSWAGLLREQFF TGTGCCAGCAGCCAAGACTCGTGGGCAGGGTTGCTTCGTGAGCAGTTCTTC
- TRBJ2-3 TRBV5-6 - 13 CASSLAGTDTQYF TGTGCCAGCAGCTTGGCCGGCACAGATACGCAGTATTTT
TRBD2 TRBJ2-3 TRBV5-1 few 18 CASSGWKLAGGPADTQYF TGCGCCAGCAGCGGGTGGAAGCTGGCGGGAGGTCCCGCAGATACGCAGTATTTT
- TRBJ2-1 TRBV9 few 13 CASSPVLGDGQFF TGTGCCAGCAGCCCCGTCTTGGGGGACGGGCAGTTCTTC
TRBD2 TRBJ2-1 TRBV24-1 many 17 CATSDRRRGLGLVEQFF TGTGCCACCAGTGATCGCCGGCGTGGACTAGGTCTAGTTGAGCAGTTCTTC
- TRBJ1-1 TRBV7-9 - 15 CASSLGAGRDTEAFF TGTGCCAGCAGCTTAGGTGCAGGGCGGGACACTGAAGCTTTCTTT
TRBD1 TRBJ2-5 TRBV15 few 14 CATSGQGFGKTQYF TGTGCCACCAGCGGACAGGGTTTTGGGAAGACCCAGTACTTC
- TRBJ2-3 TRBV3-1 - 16 CASSQGWARATDTQYF TGTGCCAGCAGCCAAGGGTGGGCCAGGGCGACAGATACGCAGTATTTT